The rows below give T cell receptor beta chains drawn from one sample of a study of T cell responses to AZD1222 COVID-19 vaccine. Here immunoSEQ multiplex PCR was the method, and the copy in TCRdb shows in-frame clones only, minus some. The repertoire holds about 260,000 clones, with more than 80% as singletons. The source was peripheral blood, collected on day 0 of AZD1222 vaccination. These receptors were collected from an adult in good health. The CDR3 runs from the conserved cysteine through the conserved F or W. Each record gives: J gene, V gene, clone size, D gene, CDR3 protein, CDR3 DNA. A D gene is named only where the DNA matches it firmly. Expanded clones are given a class, and other clones once, few, many or no size at all.

TRBJ1-2,TRBV10-3,once,TRBD1,CAISGGGQRPYGYTF,TGTGCCATCAGTGGTGGGGGACAGCGGCCCTATGGCTACACCTTC
TRBJ2-5,TRBV19,NA,TRBD1,CASSTRTGIGETQYF,TGTGCCAGTAGTACCAGGACAGGGATCGGGGAGACCCAGTACTTC
TRBJ1-6,TRBV19,NA,NA,CASSRVQGRGNSPLHF,TGTGCCAGTAGTAGAGTTCAGGGAAGGGGGAATTCACCCCTCCACTTT
TRBJ1-5,TRBV3-1/TRBV3-2,NA,TRBD1,CASSLTGVQPQHF,TGTGCCAGCAGCCTTACAGGGGTTCAGCCCCAGCATTTT
TRBJ1-1,TRBV20-1,once,NA,CSASRLGGMNTEAFF,TGCAGTGCTAGTCGTCTTGGGGGGATGAACACTGAAGCTTTCTTT
TRBJ1-4,TRBV29-1,NA,TRBD1,CSVRTGVRANEKLFF,TGCAGCGTCAGGACAGGGGTTAGGGCTAATGAAAAACTGTTTTTT
TRBJ1-2,TRBV5-4,NA,NA,CASTWADSNGYTF,TGTGCCAGCACTTGGGCTGACAGTAATGGCTACACCTTC
TRBJ1-4,TRBV21-1,NA,NA,CASSKDRPGQGGEKLFF,TGTGCCAGCAGCAAAGACCGACCGGGACAGGGGGGTGAAAAACTGTTTTTT
TRBJ2-7,TRBV3-1/TRBV3-2,NA,NA,CASSQDRRSAGAKTYEQYF,TGTGCCAGCAGCCAAGATCGCAGGTCGGCAGGGGCGAAGACCTACGAGCAGTACTTC
TRBJ1-5,TRBV10-2,NA,TRBD1,CASGTGASQPQHF,TGCGCCAGCGGCACAGGGGCAAGTCAGCCCCAGCATTTT
TRBJ2-3,TRBV7-2,NA,NA,CASSSSRDTQYF,TGTGCCAGCAGCTCAAGTAGGGATACGCAGTATTTT
TRBJ2-7,TRBV27,once,NA,CASARDRGSYEQYF,TGTGCCAGCGCCCGGGATCGCGGCTCCTACGAGCAGTACTTC
TRBJ1-2,TRBV24-1,NA,TRBD1,CATGDRGRFGYTF,TGTGCCACGGGGGACAGGGGGCGGTTTGGCTACACCTTC
TRBJ2-3,TRBV28,NA,NA,CASNAPSTDTQYF,TGTGCCAGCAACGCCCCTTCGACAGATACGCAGTATTTT
TRBJ2-5,TRBV15,NA,NA,CATSRGSRSGKETQYF,TGTGCCACCAGCAGAGGAAGCAGGAGCGGAAAGGAGACCCAGTACTTC
TRBJ2-1,TRBV28,NA,NA,CASSLYSSPLGHEQFF,TGTGCCAGCAGTTTATACTCAAGCCCCCTCGGACATGAGCAGTTCTTC
TRBJ1-4,TRBV19,NA,TRBD1,CASSTGGREKLFF,TGTGCCAGTAGTACAGGGGGTCGTGAAAAACTGTTTTTT
TRBJ2-7,TRBV7-9,NA,NA,CASSLVAYEQYF,TGTGCCAGCAGCTTAGTGGCCTACGAGCAGTACTTC
TRBJ2-3,TRBV10-3,NA,NA,CATSGMTSDTQYF,TGTGCCACTTCGGGGATGACTTCAGATACGCAGTATTTT
TRBJ2-1,TRBV9,NA,TRBD1,CASSAQGARLNEQFF,TGTGCCAGCAGCGCACAGGGGGCGCGATTAAATGAGCAGTTCTTC
TRBJ2-7,TRBV28,NA,NA,CASEGIYEQYF,TGTGCCAGCGAGGGAATCTACGAGCAGTACTTC
TRBJ2-3,TRBV9,NA,NA,CASSVARGTDTQYF,TGTGCCAGCAGCGTTGCCAGGGGCACAGATACGCAGTATTTT
TRBJ1-4,TRBV19,NA,TRBD1,CASSFRGLGEKLFF,TGTGCCAGTAGTTTCAGGGGGCTTGGTGAAAAACTGTTTTTT
TRBJ1-1,TRBV5-1,NA,NA,CASSAGAGESEAFF,TGCGCCAGCAGCGCCGGGGCAGGGGAATCTGAAGCTTTCTTT
TRBJ2-7,TRBV19,NA,TRBD1,CASSSGQASYEQYF,TGTGCCAGTTCCTCCGGACAGGCGTCCTACGAGCAGTACTTC
TRBJ2-1,TRBV9,NA,TRBD2,CASSKPLAGGQDEQFF,TGTGCCAGCAGCAAACCCCTAGCGGGGGGGCAAGATGAGCAGTTCTTC
TRBJ2-7,TRBV5-1,NA,NA,CASSLGGGDSYEQYF,TGCGCCAGCAGCTTGGGGGGAGGTGACTCCTACGAGCAGTACTTC
TRBJ1-1,TRBV19,NA,NA,CATRDSGVSTEAFF,TGTGCCACCCGGGACTCGGGGGTCAGCACTGAAGCTTTCTTT
TRBJ1-1,TRBV27,NA,TRBD1,CASSLLTGGGTEAFF,TGTGCCAGCAGTCTCCTCACAGGGGGCGGGACTGAAGCTTTCTTT
TRBJ2-3,TRBV4-3,NA,NA,CASSSERLHTDTQYF,TGCGCCAGCAGCTCAGAGCGACTACACACAGATACGCAGTATTTT
TRBJ1-2,TRBV28,NA,NA,CASFYSYGYTF,TGTGCCAGCTTTTACTCCTATGGCTACACCTTC
TRBJ2-7,TRBV27,NA,TRBD1,CASRPTGGGEQYF,TGTGCCAGCAGGCCTACAGGGGGCGGCGAGCAGTACTTC